This TCR beta chain was observed in a study of blood T cells in healthy people across ages (dated by TCRdb to 2014 to 2015). With regard to the full study: Template switching captured roughly one uniquely barcoded TCR beta cDNA molecule per two T cells in model experiments. The donors were split into four age groups: young (average 16 years), middle-aged (nearly 40), aged (62) and long-lived (approximately 80). Donors of different ages were randomly distributed across sequencing lanes to avoid experimental bias. Age-related changes in TCR beta repertoire diversity were measured in the study by deep sequencing normalized with unique cDNA molecular identifiers. The study analyzed two additional independent replicas of 1 million unique cDNA reads from the same blood draw for two donors, one aged 18 to 29 and one aged 80 or older.

Library preparation employed 5' RACE. This sample was sequenced with an Illumina HiSeq 2500. A second roughly 6 to 12 cycle PCR used a sample-barcoded 5' primer and a J-beta primer mix. A template-switch 5' adaptor carrying 12 random nucleotides introduced a unique molecular identifier onto each TCR beta cDNA molecule. Each sample yielded at least 3 million CDR3-containing paired-end reads. All of the RNA was converted into first-strand cDNA using the Mint cDNA synthesis kit, with a TRBC-specific oligonucleotide serving as the primer. Following uracil-DNA glycosylase treatment, all cDNA underwent a first 18-cycle PCR with the universal primers M1SS and BC2_uni_R. On the study's bioinformatics: For normalization, 1 million high-quality reads were randomly selected from each sample, with every read carrying a distinct molecular identifier. Instead of being binned into consensus sequences, reads that shared molecular identifiers were thrown out. MiTCR, set to a Q25 quality threshold and the strictest error-elimination algorithm, was used for CDR3 identification, clonotype clustering and error correction. A nonparametric unseen species model with Euler transformation was used to estimate a lower bound on total TCR beta diversity. TCRdb applied fastp at Q25 and MiXCR to the public reads, then kept only in-frame beta chains. Each record represents a unique CDR3 protein, reported with the most common genes and DNA among its rows. TCRdb's processing, not the study's, gives the V and J calls here. In this sample the table shows nearly 800,000 distinct CDR3 sequences, around 50% of which occur a single time. The top ten constitute more than 25% of the sample.

Results and caveats for the whole study, not just this receptor: Because profiling used bulk unsorted PBMCs, naive and antigen-experienced compartments could not be compared conclusively. Because donor CMV infection status was unknown, age-related changes in expanded clonotypes were potentially confounded. As age increased, observed TCR beta diversity per million T cells dropped in a roughly linear way, and a significant reduction was already evident by age about 40. Compared with the aged group, more naive CD4+ T cells, fewer expanded clones and increased TCR diversity were shown by the long-lived group, suggesting age selection. Observed TCR beta diversity correlated strongly with the percentage of naive T cells measured by flow cytometry. Estimates of total diversity based on one million sequenced T cells were considered lower bounds and underestimates.

For this clonotype: This receptor's antigen is unknown. No quality values exist for individual bases; no much larger clone is one base distant.

Cut back by 6 bases and 0 bases, the V and J ends lie 12 bases apart. The CDR3 goes from the cysteine to the phenylalanine over 16 residues. The retained sequence is limited to the CDR3, 48 bases, with the frame set at the first base. Systemically healthy Caucasian individuals from Russia, 35 to 50 in total and aged roughly 6 to 90 years, were included as donors. About 9.1 milliliters of peripheral blood were collected from each donor into EDTA-treated Vacutainer tubes. Ficoll-Paque density-gradient centrifugation was used to isolate PBMCs, with at least 7 million obtained per sample. Trizol reagent was used to extract total RNA from the PBMCs, yielding at least 5 micrograms per sample. For every donor, flow cytometry on a PBMC aliquot measured the percentage of naive CD45RAhigh/CD27high T cells.

The source material was blood. This clonotype was obtained from a man aged 35 to 55 in good health. This chain joins TRBV12-3 or TRBV12-4 to TRBJ2-6, with the D gene call left open. The DNA sequence is given as TGTGCCAGCAGCCTAAGGTCGGTCTCTGGGGCCAACGTCCTGACTTTC. This is translated as CASSLRSVSGANVLTF.